This TCR beta chain was identified during a study of OX40 agonist ivuxolimab in advanced cancers. Study details: With ivuxolimab, an agonistic anti-OX40 (CD134) antibody, patients were treated. Findings and caveats of the study: The antigen specificity of the peripheral T cells (those that were expanded) was not determined. With doses of 0.1 to 3.0 mg/kg, CD4+ and CD8+ blood T cells had undergone clonal expansion by week 6.

On this clone itself: The antigen is not known.

With V trimmed by 0 bases and J by 1 base, 1 base remained unmatched. The CDR3 is 14 amino acids. The V gene's germline CDR1 is SGHDT and CDR2 YYEEEE. The table came from immunoSEQ multiplex PCR; TCRdb's copy has only in-frame clones and leaves some out. Of 35,000 to 55,000 clones listed, around 94% are singletons. The clonotype comes from an adult with an advanced solid tumor such as melanoma, head and neck, liver or kidney cancer. This chain uses TRBV5-6 with TRBJ2-7, with 7 bases that match TRBD1. This material consisted of CD4+ or CD8+ T cells sorted from blood, taken in a trial of the OX40 agonist ivuxolimab. CDR3 sequence: CASSLDRGSYEQYF. CDR3 DNA sequence: TGTGCCAGCAGCTTGGACAGGGGTTCCTACGAGCAGTACTTC.